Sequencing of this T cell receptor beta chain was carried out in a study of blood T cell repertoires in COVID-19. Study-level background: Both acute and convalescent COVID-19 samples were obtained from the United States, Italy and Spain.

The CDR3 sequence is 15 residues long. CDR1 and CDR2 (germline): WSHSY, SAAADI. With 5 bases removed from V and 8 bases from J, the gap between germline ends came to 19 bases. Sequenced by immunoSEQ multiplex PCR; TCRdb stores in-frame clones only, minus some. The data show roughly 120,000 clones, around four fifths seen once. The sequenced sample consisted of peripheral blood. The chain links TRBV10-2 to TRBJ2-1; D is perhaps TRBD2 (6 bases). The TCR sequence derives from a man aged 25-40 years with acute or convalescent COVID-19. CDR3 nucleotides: TGCGCCAGCAGTACGATCCGGGGGAGTAGCGATGAGCAGTTCTTC. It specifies CASSTIRGSSDEQFF.